At least ten counts were recorded for the clone carrying this TCR beta chain. Its antigen is not known. The data are from a study of CD8 T cells in ankylosing spondylitis. Points from the study as a whole: Both synovial fluid and blood in reactive arthritis had previously been reported to carry some motif variants. Matched synovial fluid from ankylosing spondylitis patients was reported to be enriched for disease-linked clones. Blood of patients with ankylosing spondylitis appeared to be characterized by a TCR beta motif of eight highly homologous variants. Disease-linked clones were CD8+ and relatively rare in peripheral blood.

Making use of molecular barcodes, quantitative 5'-RACE generated TCR beta libraries. Using its own MiXCR run on the 5' RACE reads, TCRdb lists one record per CDR3 protein. The sample carries about 480,000 distinct CDR3 sequences, under 20% recorded once. The V gene's germline CDR1 is MGHRA and CDR2 YSYEKL. The ends lost 0 bases at V and 8 bases at J; junction bases unmatched: 12. CDR3 length: 17 amino acids. Sequencing was performed on blood, either unsorted or a sorted T cell fraction (not recorded which). This TCR was recovered from a male donor with ankylosing spondylitis. V gene TRBV4-1 combines with J gene TRBJ2-1, with 8 bases that match TRBD2. DNA of the CDR3: TGCGCCAGCAGCCAAGATCGGGGGGGTCAAGCAACGGATGAGCAGTTCTTC. Translation: CASSQDRGGQATDEQFF.